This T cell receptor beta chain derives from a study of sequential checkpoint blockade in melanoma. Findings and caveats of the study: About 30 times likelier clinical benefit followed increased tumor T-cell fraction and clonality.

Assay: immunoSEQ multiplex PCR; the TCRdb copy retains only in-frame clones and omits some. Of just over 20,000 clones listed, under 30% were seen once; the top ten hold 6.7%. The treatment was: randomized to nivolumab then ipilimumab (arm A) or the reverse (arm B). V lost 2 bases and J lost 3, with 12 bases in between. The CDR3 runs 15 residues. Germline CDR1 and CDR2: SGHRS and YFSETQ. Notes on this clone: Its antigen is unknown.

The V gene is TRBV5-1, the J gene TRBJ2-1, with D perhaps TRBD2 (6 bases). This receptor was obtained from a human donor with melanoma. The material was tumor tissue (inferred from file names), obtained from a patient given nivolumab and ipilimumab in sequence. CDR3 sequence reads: CASSLSLTSYNEQFF. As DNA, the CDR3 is TGCGCCAGCAGCTTAAGTCTGACTAGCTACAATGAGCAGTTCTTC.